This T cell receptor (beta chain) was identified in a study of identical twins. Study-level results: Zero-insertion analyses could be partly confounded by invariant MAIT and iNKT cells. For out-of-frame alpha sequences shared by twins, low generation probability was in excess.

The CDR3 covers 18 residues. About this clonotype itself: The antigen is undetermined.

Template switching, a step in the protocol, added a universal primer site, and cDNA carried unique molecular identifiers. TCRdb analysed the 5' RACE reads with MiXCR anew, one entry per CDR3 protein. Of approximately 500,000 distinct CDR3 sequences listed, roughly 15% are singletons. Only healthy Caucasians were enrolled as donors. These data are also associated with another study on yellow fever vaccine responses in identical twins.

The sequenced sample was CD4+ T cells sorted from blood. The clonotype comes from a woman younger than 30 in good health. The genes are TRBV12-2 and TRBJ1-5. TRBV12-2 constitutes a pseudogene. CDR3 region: CASRLAADELSSNQPQHF. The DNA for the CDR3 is TGTGCAAGTCGCTTAGCGGCCGATGAACTTAGTAGCAATCAGCCCCAGCATTTT.